Listed here are 17 T cell receptor beta chains from one sample, sequenced in a study of OX40 agonist ivuxolimab in advanced cancers. The library was made by the immunoSEQ multiplex PCR assay. Not all clones reach the TCRdb copy of this immuneACCESS table, which keeps in-frame sequences only. Checked studies attribute under half of the gap to unresolved V genes and leave the rest unexplained. A total of over 50,000 clones appear in this sample, 80% to 95% of them only once. Jointly, the top ten make up around an eighth of the sample. The sample consisted of CD4+ or CD8+ T cells sorted from blood, taken in a trial of the OX40 agonist ivuxolimab. These receptor sequences come from an adult with an advanced solid tumor such as melanoma, head and neck, liver or kidney cancer.

This chain joins TRBV6-7 and TRBJ2-5; TRBD2 might be the D (6 bases). TRBV6-7 is an open reading frame, and its role is uncertain. The V end was cut by 2 bases, the J end by 2 bases, with 15 bases between. CDR3 length equals 16 residues. The CDR3 reads CASSYLLGDSQETQYF. The CDR3 DNA is TGTGCCAGCAGTTACCTATTGGGGGACTCACAAGAGACCCAGTACTTC.

V gene TRBV10-2 combines with J gene TRBJ1-2; D is unresolved. V lost 0 bases to trimming and J lost 7 bases, with 15 bases between them. This CDR3 spans 15 amino acids. Germline V gene sequence: CDR1 WSHSY, CDR2 SAAADI. As DNA, the CDR3 is TGCGCCAGCAGTGAGTCCCCCAGCGCTGGGCCTGGCTACACCTTC. It translates to CASSESPSAGPGYTF.

The chain employs TRBV2 and TRBJ2-2; TRBD2 agrees at 11 bases. V shed 7 bases, J shed 2 bases, and the junction held 15 bases outside the gene matches. The CDR3 is made up of 19 amino acids. From germline, CDR1 is SNHLY and CDR2 FYNNEI. The CDR3 loop is CASTQLPATSGRNTGELFF. DNA for the CDR3: TGTGCCAGCACCCAACTCCCGGCTACTAGCGGGAGAAACACCGGGGAGCTGTTTTTT.

The CDR3 loop is CASSSPDSANYGYTF. Here the CDR3 DNA reads TGTGCCAGCAGCTCCCCTGACAGCGCTAACTATGGCTACACCTTC. The rearrangement links TRBV11-2 to TRBJ1-2; TRBD1 might be the D (5 bases). The CDR3 contains 15 residues. The V end was cut by 4 bases, the J end by 0 bases, with 12 bases between. Germline CDR1 and CDR2: SGHAT and FQNNGV.

The J gene is TRBJ2-7, the V gene TRBV11-2, with TRBD1 matching 9 bases. The CDR3 sequence is 14 residues long. The V gene's germline CDR1 is SGHAT and CDR2 FQNNGV. V shed 5 bases, J shed 4 bases, and the junction held 6 bases outside the gene matches. Here the CDR3 reads CASSLGTGLYEQYF. In DNA form, the CDR3 reads TGTGCCAGCAGCCTCGGGACAGGGTTGTACGAGCAGTACTTC.

The chain has TRBV6-5 and TRBJ1-5; TRBD1 matches at 7 bases. The trim removed 4 bases at V and 6 bases at J, leaving 9 bases unmatched. CDR3 length equals 15 residues. Germline CDR1 MNHEY, CDR2 SVGAGI. As DNA, the CDR3 is TGTGCCAGCAGTTTGAGGGGGCGCTGGGGTCAGCCCCAGCATTTT. Encoded protein: CASSLRGRWGQPQHF.

The chain is built from TRBV9 and TRBJ1-1; TRBD1 is a possible D gene (5 bases). The germline V and J ends were trimmed by 0 bases and 0 bases, with 9 bases remaining between them. The V gene's germline CDR1 is SGDLS and CDR2 YYNGEE. This CDR3 comprises 15 residues. This chain's CDR3 is CASSVEGHVNTEAFF. The CDR3 DNA reads TGTGCCAGCAGCGTAGAAGGACACGTGAACACTGAAGCTTTCTTT. Drawing the rest from reference TRBV9 and TRBJ1-1, the complete variable domain is DSGVTQTPKHLITATGQRVTLRCSPRSGDLSVYWYQQSLDQGLQFLIQYYNGEERAKGNILERFSAQQFPDLHSELNLSSLELGDSALYFCASSVEGHVNTEAFFGQGTRLTVV.

The chain joins TRBV7-6 to TRBJ2-5, with 8 bases identical to TRBD1. Unmatched junction bases numbered 4, after V lost 6 bases and J lost 1 base. CDR1 and CDR2 (germline): SGHVS, FNYEAQ. The length of the CDR3 is 14 residues. CDR3 protein: CASSSTGAQETQYF. In DNA, the CDR3 is TGTGCCAGCAGTTCGACAGGGGCCCAAGAGACCCAGTACTTC.

As regards this clone: The junction does not match germline at one end; this may be a read error. This sequence joins TRBV7-2 and TRBJ2-5; D remains ambiguous. The J call may be incorrect, as the DNA end agrees better with TRBJ2-7. CDR1 and CDR2 (germline): SGHTA, FQGNSA. This CDR3 has 15 amino acids. The DNA for the CDR3 is TGTGCCAGCAGTTTAGACATCTCATTCTCCTACGAGCAGTACTTC. Its translation is CASSLDISFSYEQYF.

The chain uses TRBV11-3 and TRBJ1-5, with D unresolved. Germline values: CDR1 SGHNT, CDR2 YENEEA. V lost 0 bases and J lost 2, with 20 bases in between. CDR3 length equals 19 residues. DNA for the CDR3: TGTGCCAGCAGCTTAGATCAGATAGGTAGGGAATATGGCAATCAGCCCCAGCATTTT. As protein: CASSLDQIGREYGNQPQHF.

Judged by abundance, this clone is medium-sized. The chain has TRBV5-6 and TRBJ2-5; tentatively, D is TRBD1 (6 bases). This CDR3 has 14 amino acids. With 2 bases removed from V and 2 bases from J, the gap between germline ends came to 10 bases. Germline V gene lookup returns CDR1 SGHDT and CDR2 YYEEEE. CDR3 loop: CASSLGTLQETQYF. CDR3 nucleotide sequence: TGTGCCAGCAGCTTAGGGACACTTCAAGAGACCCAGTACTTC.

The chain links TRBV19 to TRBJ2-7; D is ambiguous. CDR1 LNHDA and CDR2 SQIVND come from the germline V gene (reference sequence). The CDR3 is 13 amino acids. Trimming left V 3 bases short and J 0 bases short, with 6 bases between. Here the CDR3 DNA reads TGTGCCAGTAGTATGGCAGGCTCCTACGAGCAGTACTTC. Amino acids: CASSMAGSYEQYF.

The gene calls are TRBV7-8 and TRBJ2-1; 11 bases are a match to TRBD2. Germline lookup yields CDR1 SGHVS and CDR2 FQNEAQ. The ends lost 5 bases at V and 4 bases at J; junction bases unmatched: 4. The CDR3 has 15 residues. Written as DNA, the CDR3 is TGTGCCAGCAGCCCTACTAGCGGGGGATACAATGAGCAGTTCTTC. Translating it yields CASSPTSGGYNEQFF.

V is TRBV25-1 and J is TRBJ1-1; D unresolved. CDR3 length: 12 residues. Looked up from germline, CDR1 is MGHDK and CDR2 is SYGVNS. The V end lost 7 bases, the J end lost 9 bases, and 15 bases lay between the germline ends. In DNA, the CDR3 is TGTGCCAGCACCTTTGGAGGCAGACAAGCTTTCTTT. Translated, it gives CASTFGGRQAFF.

To note about this clone: At the DNA level, this CDR3 is encoded by other sequences in the same sample as well. V gene TRBV4-1 combines with J gene TRBJ1-1; D possibly corresponds to TRBD1 (6 bases). The ends were cut back, 4 bases at V and 2 bases at J, with 14 bases in the middle. CDR3 length equals 15 residues. Germline-derived CDR1 and CDR2 are MGHRA and YSYEKL. CDR3: CASSPSQGLNTEAFF. The CDR3 DNA sequence: TGCGCCAGCAGCCCGTCTCAGGGGCTAAACACTGAAGCTTTCTTT.

The gene calls are TRBV19 and TRBJ2-7, with 12 bases identical to TRBD2. V dropped 4 bases and J dropped 4; count of bases not matched to a gene: 5. Germline values: CDR1 LNHDA, CDR2 SQIVND (reference sequence). There are 15 residues in the CDR3. CDR3 DNA sequence: TGTGCCAGTAGTACTACACTAGCGGGAGGTTACGAGCAGTACTTC. This encodes CASSTTLAGGYEQYF.

The genes are TRBV27 and TRBJ2-1, with 9 bases aligning to TRBD2. CDR1 is MNHEY, CDR2 SMNVEV, per germline (reference sequence). This CDR3 spans 15 amino acids. V lost 5 bases, J lost 2 bases, and 4 bases stayed unmatched. CDR3 DNA: TGTGCCAGCAGTCAGGCTAGCGGGACCTACAATGAGCAGTTCTTC. This translates into CASSQASGTYNEQFF.